This T cell receptor beta chain was sequenced in a study of blood T cell repertoires in COVID-19. About the research overall: Sites across the United States, Italy and Spain contributed samples from acute and convalescent COVID-19. The cDNA or gDNA used as material had been derived from T cells, B-cell-depleted T cells, or PBMCs.

Per the authors' pipeline: Researchers report that nucleated cell counts were estimated from reference gene primer amplification. TCRdb keeps only in-frame clones here, not all; method: immunoSEQ multiplex PCR. For V, J and clone size, that table is used; D and trimming come from the DNA. The profile covers fewer than 200,000 clones, with 82% appearing a single time and about 8.4% taken by the ten largest. The CDR3 covers 18 residues. The V and J ends lost 4 bases and 2 bases, in that order; junction bases with no gene match: 10. Germline CDR1 reads SEHNR; CDR2 reads FQNEAQ (reference sequence). The receptor's source is a woman in her seventies with acute or convalescent COVID-19. This sequence joins TRBV7-9 and TRBJ2-6, with 8 nucleotides matching TRBD1. Sequencing was performed on peripheral blood. CDR3 region: CASSSDRGPGPGANVLTF. For the CDR3, the DNA is TGTGCCAGCAGCTCCGACAGGGGTCCTGGCCCTGGGGCCAACGTCCTGACTTTC.